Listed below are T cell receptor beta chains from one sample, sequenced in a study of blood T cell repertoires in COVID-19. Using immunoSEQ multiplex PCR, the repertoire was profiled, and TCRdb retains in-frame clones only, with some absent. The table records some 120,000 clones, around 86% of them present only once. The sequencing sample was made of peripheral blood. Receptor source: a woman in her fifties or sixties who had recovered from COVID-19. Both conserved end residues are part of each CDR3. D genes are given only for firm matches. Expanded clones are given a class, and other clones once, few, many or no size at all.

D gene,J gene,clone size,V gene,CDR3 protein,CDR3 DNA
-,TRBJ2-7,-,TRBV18,CASSPGGTRNEQYF,TGTGCCAGCTCACCGGGAGGTACTCGCAACGAGCAGTACTTC
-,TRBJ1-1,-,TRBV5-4,CASSSGRYTEAFF,TGTGCCAGCAGCTCGGGGAGGTACACTGAAGCTTTCTTT
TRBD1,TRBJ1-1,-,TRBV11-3,CASSPRQGARTEAFF,TGTGCCAGCAGCCCGAGACAGGGGGCGCGCACTGAAGCTTTCTTT
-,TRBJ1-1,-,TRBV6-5,CASRSTGSYRTEAFF,TGTGCCAGCAGATCTACAGGGTCGTATAGGACTGAAGCTTTCTTT
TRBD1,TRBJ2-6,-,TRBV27,CASTKTGSGANVLTF,TGTGCCAGCACGAAGACAGGGAGTGGGGCCAACGTCCTGACTTTC
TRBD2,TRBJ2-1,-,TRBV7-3,CASSRLAGGREQFF,TGTGCCAGCAGCAGACTAGCGGGGGGGCGTGAGCAGTTCTTC
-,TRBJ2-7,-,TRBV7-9,CASSLGSSPLTFF,TGTGCCAGCAGCTTAGGCTCTAGCCCCCTCACTTTCTTC
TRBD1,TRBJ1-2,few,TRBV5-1,CASSLGGQGPYGYTF,TGCGCCAGCAGCTTGGGAGGACAGGGGCCCTATGGCTACACCTTC
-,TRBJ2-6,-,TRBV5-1,CASSLEVAGANVLTF,TGCGCCAGCAGCTTGGAGGTAGCCGGGGCCAACGTCCTGACTTTC
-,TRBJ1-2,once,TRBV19,CASTYGPGRGYTF,TGTGCCAGTACTTATGGTCCAGGGCGAGGCTACACCTTC
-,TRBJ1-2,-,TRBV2,CASTRSNYGYTF,TGTGCCAGCACGCGGAGTAACTATGGCTACACCTTC
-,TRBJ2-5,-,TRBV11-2,CASSLEGLETQYF,TGTGCCAGCAGCTTAGAGGGCTTGGAGACCCAGTACTTC
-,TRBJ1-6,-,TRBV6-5,CASSSLGQLNSPLHF,TGTGCCAGCAGTAGCCTGGGGCAGCTTAATTCACCCCTCCACTTT
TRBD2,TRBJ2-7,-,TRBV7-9,CASSLGGNYEQYF,TGTGCCAGCAGCCTGGGAGGGAACTACGAGCAGTACTTC
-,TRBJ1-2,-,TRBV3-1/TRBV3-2,CASSQEWTLGYTF,TGTGCCAGCAGCCAAGAGTGGACATTAGGCTACACCTTC
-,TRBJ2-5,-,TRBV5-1,CASSYQSTVRETQYF,TGCGCCAGCAGCTACCAATCGACAGTCCGAGAGACCCAGTACTTC
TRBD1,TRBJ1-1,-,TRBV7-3,CASSLIIVDRVFWKAEAFF,TGTGCCAGCAGCTTAATAATAGTCGACAGGGTATTCTGGAAGGCTGAAGCTTTCTTT
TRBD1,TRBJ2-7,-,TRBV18,CASSPPLTGSPYEQYF,TGTGCCAGCTCACCGCCCCTGACAGGGTCCCCCTACGAGCAGTACTTC
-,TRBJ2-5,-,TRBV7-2,CASSLHGLRETQYF,TGTGCCAGCAGCTTACACGGACTCCGAGAGACCCAGTACTTC
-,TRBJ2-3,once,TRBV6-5,CASSYRTATDTQYF,TGTGCCAGCAGTTACAGGACAGCCACAGATACGCAGTATTTT
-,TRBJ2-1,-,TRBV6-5,CATTPDQRRYGQFF,TGTGCCACTACCCCGGACCAGCGGAGATACGGGCAGTTCTTC
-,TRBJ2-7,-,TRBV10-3,CAISESKSGEQYF,TGTGCCATCAGTGAGTCGAAATCCGGGGAGCAGTACTTC
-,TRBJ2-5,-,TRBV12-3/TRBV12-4,CASSLGLRGTQYF,TGTGCCAGCAGTTTAGGTCTAAGGGGGACCCAGTACTTC
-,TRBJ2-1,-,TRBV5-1,CASSSSRTQEQFF,TGCGCCAGCAGCTCATCCCGGACTCAGGAGCAGTTCTTC
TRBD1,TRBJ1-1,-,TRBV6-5,CASTIGQGRTEAFF,TGTGCCAGCACCATCGGACAGGGAAGGACTGAAGCTTTCTTT
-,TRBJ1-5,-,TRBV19,CASSMYRPSVQPQHF,TGTGCCAGTAGTATGTACAGGCCCTCGGTCCAGCCCCAGCATTTT
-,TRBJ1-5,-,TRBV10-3,CAIMEQLDQPQHF,TGTGCCATCATGGAACAGTTGGATCAGCCCCAGCATTTT
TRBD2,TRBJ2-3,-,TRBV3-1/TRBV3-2,CAAHSSGSADTQYF,TGTGCCGCCCATTCTAGCGGGAGCGCAGATACGCAGTATTTT
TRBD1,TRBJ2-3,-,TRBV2,CASSERGQTDTQYF,TGTGCCAGCAGTGAAAGGGGGCAGACAGATACGCAGTATTTT
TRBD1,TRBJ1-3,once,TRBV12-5,CASGLKLGQGSGNTIYF,TGTGCTAGTGGCTTGAAACTCGGACAGGGCTCTGGAAACACCATATATTTT
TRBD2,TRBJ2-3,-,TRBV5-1,CASSFDQTSGGQYF,TGCGCCAGCAGCTTCGACCAGACTAGCGGGGGACAGTATTTT
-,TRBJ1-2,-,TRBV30,CAWTRGGLAYGYTF,TGTGCCTGGACCAGAGGGGGTCTGGCCTATGGCTACACCTTC
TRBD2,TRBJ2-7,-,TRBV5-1,CASSLDGRPPYEQYF,TGCGCCAGCAGCTTGGACGGGAGGCCTCCCTACGAGCAGTACTTC
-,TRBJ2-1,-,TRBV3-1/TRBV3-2,CASSQTDDNEQFF,TGTGCCAGCAGCCAAACAGACGACAATGAGCAGTTCTTC
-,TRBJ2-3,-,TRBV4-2,CASSQDWGGRRVDTQYF,TGTGCCAGCAGCCAAGATTGGGGGGGGCGAAGGGTTGATACGCAGTATTTT
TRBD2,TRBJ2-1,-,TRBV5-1,CASSLGLAGLNEQFF,TGCGCCAGCAGCCTGGGACTAGCGGGCCTCAATGAGCAGTTCTTC
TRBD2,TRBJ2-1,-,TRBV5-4,CASSFGGVKGNEQFF,TGTGCCAGCAGCTTTGGGGGGGTGAAAGGCAATGAGCAGTTCTTC
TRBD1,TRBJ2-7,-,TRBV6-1,CASSDRDRTYEQYF,TGTGCCAGCAGTGACCGGGACAGGACCTACGAGCAGTACTTC
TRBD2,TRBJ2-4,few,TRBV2,CASSPGLRGQKGSGLAKNIQYF,TGTGCCAGCAGTCCGGGACTAAGAGGCCAAAAAGGGTCGGGACTAGCCAAAAACATTCAGTACTTC
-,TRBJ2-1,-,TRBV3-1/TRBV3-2,CASKRTPLTYNEQFF,TGTGCCAGCAAGAGAACTCCCTTGACCTACAATGAGCAGTTCTTC
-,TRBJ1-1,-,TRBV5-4,CASSLRGFVGGGNTEAFF,TGTGCCAGCAGCTTAAGAGGCTTTGTGGGAGGGGGAAACACTGAAGCTTTCTTT
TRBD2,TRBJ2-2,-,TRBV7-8,CASSLPVGTRTSTGELFF,TGTGCCAGCAGCTTACCCGTAGGGACTCGGACTAGCACCGGGGAGCTGTTTTTT
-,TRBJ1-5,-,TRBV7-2,CASSPRQGQPQHF,TGTGCCAGCAGTCCCAGGCAGGGGCAGCCCCAGCATTTT
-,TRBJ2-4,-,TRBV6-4,CAKKEVEEENIQYF,TGTGCCAAAAAGGAGGTGGAGGAGGAAAACATTCAGTACTTC
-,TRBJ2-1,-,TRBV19,CASSIATIRDNEQFF,TGTGCCAGTAGTATAGCCACCATCCGAGACAATGAGCAGTTCTTC
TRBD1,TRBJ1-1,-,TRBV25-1,CASSDRTGSGLTEAFF,TGTGCCAGCAGTGACCGGACAGGGTCGGGTCTGACTGAAGCTTTCTTT
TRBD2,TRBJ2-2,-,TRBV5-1,CASSAGLAGATGELFF,TGCGCCAGCAGCGCTGGACTAGCGGGGGCCACCGGGGAGCTGTTTTTT
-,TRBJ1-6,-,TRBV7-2,CASSLTQGWSPLHF,TGTGCCAGCAGCTTAACCCAGGGTTGGTCACCCCTCCACTTT
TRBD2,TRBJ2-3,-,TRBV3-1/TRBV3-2,CASGGLAGIPHISDTQYF,TGTGCCAGCGGGGGACTAGCGGGGATCCCCCACATTTCAGATACGCAGTATTTT
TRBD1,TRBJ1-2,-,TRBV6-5,CASSYSAGGRGYTF,TGTGCCAGCAGTTACTCCGCAGGGGGCCGTGGCTACACCTTC
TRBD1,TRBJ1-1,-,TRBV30,CAWSQGTGGANTEAFF,TGTGCCTGGAGCCAAGGGACAGGGGGCGCGAACACTGAAGCTTTCTTT
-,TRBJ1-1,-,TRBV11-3,CASSLGRNTEAFF,TGTGCCAGCAGCTTAGGCAGGAACACTGAAGCTTTCTTT
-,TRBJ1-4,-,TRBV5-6,CASSYQGLTEGKLFF,TGTGCCAGCAGCTACCAGGGACTCACGGAAGGAAAACTGTTTTTT
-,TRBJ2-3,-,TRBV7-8,CASSLVYWADGATDTQYF,TGTGCCAGCAGCTTAGTTTATTGGGCGGATGGGGCAACAGATACGCAGTATTTT
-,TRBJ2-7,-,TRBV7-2,CASSPRTGPSYEQYF,TGTGCCAGCAGCCCCAGGACTGGGCCCTCCTACGAGCAGTACTTC
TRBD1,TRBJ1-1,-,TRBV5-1,CASSLQPGQGDTEAFF,TGCGCCAGCAGCCTGCAACCGGGACAGGGGGACACTGAAGCTTTCTTT